The 13 T cell receptor beta chains presented below share a single source sample, sequenced in a study of identical twins (dated by TCRdb to about 2016). The library came from 5' RACE. The run used an Illumina HiSeq 2000. In-frame beta chains were kept once TCRdb had trimmed the public reads at Q25 with fastp and called clones with MiXCR. Rows with one shared CDR3 protein collapse into an entry with the most common genes and DNA. In this sample the table shows fewer than 900,000 distinct CDR3 sequences, around a sixth of which occur a single time. Roughly 14% of the sample rests with the top ten. These data were likewise used in another study, on T cells expressing NK-cell markers.

Sequencing was performed on PBMCs. The origin of the receptors is a woman aged 18-29 years in good health.

This clonotype was detected only a few times. J is TRBJ2-1 and V is TRBV20-1; D may match TRBD1 or TRBD2 (6 bases each). The CDR3 length is 14 residues. Per germline, CDR1 DFQATT and CDR2 SNEGSKA (reference sequence). The ends were cut back, 3 bases at V and 6 bases at J, with 15 bases in the middle. CDR3 loop: CSARYRGVGNEQFF. CDR3 bases: TGCAGTGCTAGGTATAGGGGGGTAGGCAATGAGCAGTTCTTC.

This clonotype has just a few counts. V is TRBV12-3 or TRBV12-4 and J is TRBJ1-2, with D tentatively TRBD1 (5 bases). CDR3 length equals 15 residues. The germline V and J ends were trimmed by 3 bases and 0 bases, with 11 bases remaining between them. CDR3 in DNA: TGTGCCAGCAGTTTCCGCGGGACTACTAACTATGGCTACACCTTC. Protein: CASSFRGTTNYGYTF.

The genes are TRBV6-2 or TRBV6-3 and TRBJ2-5, with 13 bases fitting TRBD2. Looked up from germline, CDR1 is MNHEY and CDR2 is SVGEGT. J lost 4 bases, V lost 6 bases, and 5 bases had no gene match. The CDR3 extends over 15 amino acids. The CDR3 loop is CASRGGLAGVETQYF. The CDR3 DNA follows: TGTGCCAGCAGAGGCGGACTAGCGGGAGTAGAGACCCAGTACTTC.

V gene TRBV20-1 combines with J gene TRBJ2-5; D is tentatively TRBD1 or TRBD2 (5 bases each). CDR1 is DFQATT and CDR2 is SNEGSKA in the germline V gene (reference sequence). The CDR3 extends over 15 amino acids. Trimming took off 4 bases at V and 12 bases at J, with 27 bases between the two ends. This CDR3 reads CSATRAQGAPGKKYF. CDR3 in DNA: TGCAGTGCTACACGGGCCCAGGGCGCACCGGGGAAAAAGTACTTC.

This rearrangement joins TRBV20-1 to TRBJ2-7, with D unclear. The CDR3 extends over 13 amino acids. Between the trimmed V and J ends, which lost 3 bases and 5 bases, there was a span of 14 bases. CDR1 DFQATT and CDR2 SNEGSKA come from the germline V gene (reference sequence). The CDR3: CSARPAGVNEQYF. Here the CDR3 DNA reads TGCAGTGCTAGGCCGGCAGGCGTCAACGAGCAGTACTTC.

The J gene is TRBJ2-2, the V gene TRBV2, with D unresolved. This CDR3 is built from 12 residues. CDR1 is SNHLY, CDR2 FYNNEI, per germline. V gave up 3 bases and J gave up 6 bases, with 5 bases separating them. CDR3 bases: TGTGCCAGCAGTGAGGGTCCCGGGGAGCTGTTTTTT. This encodes CASSEGPGELFF. Drawing the rest from reference TRBV2 and TRBJ2-2, the complete variable domain is EPEVTQTPSHQVTQMGQEVILRCVPISNHLYFYWYRQILGQKVEFLVSFYNNEISEKSEIFDDQFSVERPDGSNFTLKIRSTKLEDSAMYFCASSEGPGELFFGEGSRLTVL.

The chain employs TRBV6-1 and TRBJ2-2; D possibly corresponds to TRBD2 (6 bases). This CDR3 region has 19 residues. The germline V gene encodes CDR1 MNHNS and CDR2 SASEGT. The V and J ends lost 2 bases and 1 base respectively, with 20 bases between them. Written as DNA, the CDR3 is TGTGCCAGCAGTGAATATAGTTATTTGGGGACTCGGAACACCGGGGAGCTGTTTTTT. It encodes CASSEYSYLGTRNTGELFF.

The chain joins TRBV29-1 to TRBJ2-7; TRBD2 aligns across 8 bases. Trimming took 6 bases from V and 4 from J; bases not matched to a gene: 5. The germline V gene encodes CDR1 SQVTM and CDR2 ANQGSEA. This CDR3 is built from 12 residues. CDR3 protein: CSVLSSGYEQYF. The CDR3 coding sequence is TGCAGCGTCTTATCTAGCGGGTACGAGCAGTACTTC.

The genes are TRBV12-3 or TRBV12-4 and TRBJ2-7, with a weak D call TRBD2 (5 bases). This CDR3 region has 15 residues. V lost 3 bases, J lost 2 bases, and 14 bases lay in between. Here the CDR3 reads CASSFTSAGPYEQYF. In nucleotides, the CDR3 is TGTGCCAGCAGTTTCACCAGCGCGGGCCCCTACGAGCAGTACTTC.

In nucleotides, the CDR3 is TGTGCCAGCAGCTATGGTGTACACACTGAAGCTTTCTTT. As protein: CASSYGVHTEAFF. The chain joins TRBV11-3 to TRBJ1-1; D gene ambiguous. The CDR3 covers 13 residues. Looked up from germline, CDR1 is SGHNT and CDR2 is YENEEA. The V gene lost 4 bases and the J gene lost 3 bases, with 9 bases spanning the gap.

This clonotype was seen more than once but under ten times. The chain carries TRBV20-1 and TRBJ2-7; 9 bases line up with TRBD2. From germline, CDR1 is DFQATT and CDR2 SNEGSKA (reference sequence). V lost 5 bases and J lost 6; bases outside the gene matches: 11. CDR3 size: 14 residues. CDR3 region: CSARLIKAGGEQYF. CDR3 bases: TGCAGTGCTCGCCTTATAAAAGCGGGGGGCGAGCAGTACTTC.

The gene calls are TRBV19 and TRBJ1-2; the D gene is possibly TRBD1 (6 bases). This CDR3 comprises 14 residues. V was cut by 6 bases and J by 8 bases, with 19 bases left in between. CDR1 LNHDA and CDR2 SQIVND come from the germline V gene (reference sequence). CDR3 amino acids: CASSMSQGRRGYTF. The DNA of the CDR3 is TGTGCCAGTAGCATGTCTCAGGGGCGCCGGGGCTACACCTTC.

The gene calls are TRBV7-2 and TRBJ2-1; D may be TRBD1 or TRBD2 (6 bases each). The CDR3 has 14 amino acids. Germline V gene sequence: CDR1 SGHTA, CDR2 FQGNSA. The V end was cut by 3 bases, the J end by 15 bases, with 21 bases between. The CDR3 sequence: CASSLLQEGGPRFF. The CDR3 nucleotides are TGTGCCAGCAGCTTGCTTCAGGAGGGGGGCCCGCGGTTCTTC.